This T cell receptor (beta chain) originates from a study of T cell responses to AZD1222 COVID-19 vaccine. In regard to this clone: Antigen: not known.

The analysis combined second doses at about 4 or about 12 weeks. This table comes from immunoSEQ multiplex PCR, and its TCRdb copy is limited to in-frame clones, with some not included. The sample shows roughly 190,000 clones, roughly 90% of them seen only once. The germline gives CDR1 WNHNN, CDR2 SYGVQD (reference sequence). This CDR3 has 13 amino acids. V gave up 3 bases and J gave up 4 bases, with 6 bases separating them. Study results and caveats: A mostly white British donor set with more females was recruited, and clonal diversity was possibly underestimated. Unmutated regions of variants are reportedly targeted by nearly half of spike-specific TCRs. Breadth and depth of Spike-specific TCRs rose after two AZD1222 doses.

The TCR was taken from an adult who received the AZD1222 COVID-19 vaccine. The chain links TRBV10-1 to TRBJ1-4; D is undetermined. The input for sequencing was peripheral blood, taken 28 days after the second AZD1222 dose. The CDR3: CASSEGGNEKLFF. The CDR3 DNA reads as TGCGCCAGCAGTGAAGGCGGTAATGAAAAACTGTTTTTT.